This record concerns one TCR beta chain sequence. Its antigen target is currently unknown. Base-call qualities are not available, and no considerably larger clone is one nucleotide away. The study tested focal radiation therapy combined with CTLA-4 blockade (ipilimumab) in patients with chemo-refractory metastatic non-small-cell lung cancer. These data are taken from a study of radiotherapy plus CTLA-4 blockade in lung cancer (dated by TCRdb to 2016 to 2019). For context, the study as a whole: Among the enrolled patients, about 19% had an objective response, and roughly 30% reached disease control. Overall results and qualifications from the work: After treatment with radiotherapy and ipilimumab, TCR clones that came from tumors expanded in the peripheral blood. The strongest predictors of response, as reported, were early dynamic changes in blood T cell clones along with a rise in serum interferon-beta after radiation.

Measured from the cysteine to the phenylalanine, the CDR3 is 14 residues long. The only DNA kept is the CDR3, 42 bases in frame from the first base. Per the germline V gene, SGHNT is the CDR1 and YENEEA is the CDR2. The germline ends are 6 bases apart after V is trimmed by 3 bases and J by 0 bases. The library was made by the immunoSEQ multiplex PCR assay. The source is immuneACCESS, and TCRdb retained only in-frame sequences with V and J called. Part of the clones is not carried over; for the studies checked, unresolved V genes explain less than half of this, and the remainder is unexplained. The sample data list approximately 37,000 clones, and 75% of these were observed just once. The ten largest clones capture 9.5% to 10% of the sample.

The V and J segments used are TRBV11-3 and TRBJ1-5; D gene: possibly TRBD1, on 5 matching bases. This receptor was identified in a human donor with non-small cell lung cancer who had stable disease on radiotherapy plus ipilimumab. Sample: peripheral blood, taken from a patient treated with radiotherapy plus ipilimumab. In nucleotide form, the sequence is TGTGCCAGCAGCTTCAGGGATAGCAATCAGCCCCAGCATTTT. It translates to CASSFRDSNQPQHF.